This T cell receptor (beta chain) was sequenced in a study of blood T cells in healthy people across ages. General observations from the study: With unsorted PBMCs, a conclusive comparison of naive versus antigen-experienced cells was not possible.

Germline V lookup: CDR1 MNHEY, CDR2 SVGAGI. The germline V and J ends were trimmed by 0 bases and 8 bases, with 14 bases remaining between them. The CDR3 covers 15 residues. Every sample yielded at least 6.5 million isolated PBMCs. A note on this clonotype: Antigen: not known.

With a J-beta primer mix and a sample-barcoded 5' primer, a second PCR ran 7 to 11 cycles. MiXCR, run by TCRdb on the 5' RACE reads, gives a single entry per CDR3 protein. The sample includes over 1,300,000 distinct CDR3 sequences, approximately 59% of them seen just once. The material sequenced was blood. The chain links TRBV6-5 to TRBJ2-1; no clear D. The origin of this receptor is a man aged 18 to 30 in good health. The CDR3 DNA sequence: TGTGCCAGCAGTTACTCGGTCAGTCGGGCGGATGAGCAGTTCTTC. Translation: CASSYSVSRADEQFF.